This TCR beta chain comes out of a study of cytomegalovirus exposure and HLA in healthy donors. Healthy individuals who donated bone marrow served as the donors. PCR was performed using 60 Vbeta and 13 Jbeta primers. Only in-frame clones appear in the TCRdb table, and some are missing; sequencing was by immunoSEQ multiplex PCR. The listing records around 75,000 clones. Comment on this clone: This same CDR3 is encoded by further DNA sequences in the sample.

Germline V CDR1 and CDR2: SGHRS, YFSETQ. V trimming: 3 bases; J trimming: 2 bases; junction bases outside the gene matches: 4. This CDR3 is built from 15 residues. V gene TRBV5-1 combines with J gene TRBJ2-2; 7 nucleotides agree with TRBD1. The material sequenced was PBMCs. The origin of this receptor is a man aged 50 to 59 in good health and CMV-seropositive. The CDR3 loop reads CASSSGTVNTGELFF. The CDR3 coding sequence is TGCGCCAGCAGCTCCGGGACAGTAAACACCGGGGAGCTGTTTTTT.